This T cell receptor (beta chain) is from a study of CD8+CD57+ T cells in acquired aplastic anemia. Study as a whole: Sorted CD4+ and CD8+ cell DNA averaged 3.2 ug. For CD4+ cells, healthy donors had an average of about 10 million reads.

It was genomic DNA that served as the template for profiling TCR beta VDJ and CDR3. One entry per CDR3 protein, called by TCRdb with MiXCR from the reads. The sample shows 120,000 or so distinct CDR3 sequences, 48% of them seen only once. V was pared by 6 bases and J by 4 bases, with 4 bases of the junction left unmatched. Germline CDR1 and CDR2: ENHRY and SYGVKD. The length of the CDR3 is 14 residues. General observations from the study: Comparison of patients with controls identified around 30 shared CD8+ CDR3 sequences.

To note about this clonotype: Its antigen is still unknown.

The receptor was derived from a human donor in good health, serving as a control. The chain links TRBV10-3 to TRBJ2-1, with 9 bases aligning to TRBD2. Sequencing was carried out using sorted CD4+, CD8+, or CD8+CD57+ T cells (not recorded which) from PBMCs. The CDR3 spells CAIRASGAYNEQFF. In DNA form, the CDR3 reads TGTGCCATCAGGGCTAGCGGGGCATACAATGAGCAGTTCTTC.